This T cell receptor (beta chain) appears in the sequencing data of a study of cytomegalovirus exposure and HLA in healthy donors. This table comes from immunoSEQ multiplex PCR, and its TCRdb copy is limited to in-frame clones, with some not included. The repertoire holds about 220,000 clones, with 75% to 95% as singletons. This clone was counted a single time. Its target is unknown. General study points: Testing in vitro showed a few CMV-associated chains specific for CMV antigens. Roughly 170 TCR beta chains were listed as cytomegalovirus-associated.

The donors were part of the validation cohort, which consisted of under 150 subjects and was separate from the first cohort of several hundred subjects. This receptor was identified in a young woman in good health and CMV-seronegative. The sequencing sample was made of PBMCs.

CDR3 amino acids: CASSPSAGASGQGAMSYGYTF. The CDR3 DNA reads as TGTGCCAGCTCACCCTCCGCAGGCGCCTCCGGACAGGGGGCGATGTCCTATGGCTACACCTTC. The chain is built from TRBV18 and TRBJ1-2; 11 bases line up with TRBD1. V lost 3 bases to trimming and J lost 4 bases; unmatched junction nucleotides: 22. CDR1 KGHSH and CDR2 LQKENI come from the germline V gene. The CDR3 totals 21 residues.